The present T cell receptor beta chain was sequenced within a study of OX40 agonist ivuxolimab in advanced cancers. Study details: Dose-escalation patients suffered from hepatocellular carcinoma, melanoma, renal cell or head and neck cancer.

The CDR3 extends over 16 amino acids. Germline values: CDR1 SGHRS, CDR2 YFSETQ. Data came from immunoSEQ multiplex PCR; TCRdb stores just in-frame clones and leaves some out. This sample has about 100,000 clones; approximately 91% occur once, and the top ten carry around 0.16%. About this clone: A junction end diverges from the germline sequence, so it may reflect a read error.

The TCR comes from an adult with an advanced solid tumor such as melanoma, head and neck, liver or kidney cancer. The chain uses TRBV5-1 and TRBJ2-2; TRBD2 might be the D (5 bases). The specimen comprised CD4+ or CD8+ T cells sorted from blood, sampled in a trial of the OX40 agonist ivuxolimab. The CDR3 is CASSPPREPNAGELFF. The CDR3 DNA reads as TGCGCCAGCAGCCCCCCGAGGGAACCGAACGCCGGGGAGCTGTTTTTT. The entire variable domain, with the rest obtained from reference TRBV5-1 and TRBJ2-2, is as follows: KAGVTQTPRYLIKTRGQQVTLSCSPISGHRSVSWYQQTPGQGLQFLFEYFSETQRNKGNFPGRFSGRQFSNSRSEMNVSTLELGDSALYLCASSPPREPNAGELFFGEGSRLTVL.